One and the same sample provided the 25 T cell receptor beta chains below, sequenced in a study of T-cell reconstitution after alpha-beta-depleted transplantation in children. Unique molecular identifiers were incorporated into the prepared TCRbeta library. TCRdb passed the PCR reads through MiXCR, listing each CDR3 protein once. The sample has just over 350,000 distinct CDR3 sequences, less than 15% seen once. Sequencing was performed on PBMCs, taken from the stem cell graft. The source of these receptors is a human donor who donated a stem cell graft to a child with Fanconi anemia.

This clonotype appeared many times. Here the CDR3 reads CSVDDEETQYF. The CDR3, as DNA: TGCAGCGTTGATGACGAAGAGACCCAGTACTTC. The V and J genes are TRBV29-1 and TRBJ2-5, with D uncertain. The CDR3 is 11 residues long. Trimming removed 3 bases at V and 3 bases at J, with 5 bases between. CDR1 is SQVTM and CDR2 is ANQGSEA in the germline V gene.

As concerns this clonotype: One end of the junction varies from germline; a read error may be responsible. The chain joins TRBV3-1 to TRBJ2-1; D is undetermined. CDR1 is LGHDT and CDR2 is YNNKEL in the germline V gene (reference sequence). The CDR3 runs to 12 residues. CDR3 nucleotide sequence: TGTGCCAGCACCCAAGGTGGGGTTGAGCAGTTCTTC. It yields the protein CASTQGGVEQFF.

This clonotype was seen more than once but under ten times. This chain links TRBV4-3 with TRBJ1-2, with 7 bases that match TRBD1. Per the germline V gene, CDR1 is LGHNA and CDR2 is YSLEER. The CDR3 has 15 residues. V trimming: 0 bases; J trimming: 6 bases; junction bases outside the gene matches: 7. In DNA, the CDR3 is TGCGCCAGCAGCCAAGATGGAAACAGGGGAGATGGCTACACCTTC. Protein sequence: CASSQDGNRGDGYTF.

The chain couples TRBV7-2 to TRBJ2-1, with a tentative D call TRBD1 (5 bases). CDR1 is SGHTA and CDR2 is FQGNSA in the germline V gene. The CDR3 is made up of 15 amino acids. V was clipped by 2 bases and J by 7 bases, with 15 bases between them. CDR3 in amino acids: CASSLRSGKGNEQFF. Here the CDR3 DNA reads TGTGCCAGCAGCTTAAGGTCAGGCAAGGGGAATGAGCAGTTCTTC.

Ten or more counts support this clonotype. The chain is built from TRBV12-3 or TRBV12-4 and TRBJ1-1; 10 bases are a match to TRBD1. The V segment lost 7 bases and the J segment 2 bases; nucleotides outside the gene matches: 7. The CDR3 contains 15 residues. CDR3 sequence: CASNTGQGINTEAFF. CDR3 DNA sequence: TGTGCCAGCAATACGGGACAGGGGATTAACACTGAAGCTTTCTTT.

This clonotype has more than one count but fewer than ten. The chain carries TRBV12-3 or TRBV12-4 and TRBJ1-2, with a tentative D call TRBD1 (5 bases). With 5 bases removed from V and 1 base from J, the gap between germline ends came to 11 bases. The CDR3 runs to 14 residues. The CDR3 region has the DNA TGTGCCAGCAGTCCCGGGACTCTTAACTATGGCTACACCTTC. This translates into CASSPGTLNYGYTF.

This clonotype was found a few times. V is TRBV7-2 and J is TRBJ1-4; no reliable D call. V lost 1 base to trimming and J lost 2 bases, with 14 bases between them. The CDR3 spans 17 residues. Per germline, CDR1 SGHTA and CDR2 FQGNSA. DNA for the CDR3: TGTGCCAGCAGCTTAGTGTTTTCAGTGGTCACTAATGAAAAACTGTTTTTT. Translated: CASSLVFSVVTNEKLFF.

This clonotype appeared many times. V usage is TRBV14 and J usage is TRBJ1-2; D unresolved. Germline V gene data show CDR1 as SGHDN and CDR2 as FVKESK. CDR3 length equals 12 residues. The V gene lost 0 bases and the J gene lost 8 bases, with 7 bases spanning the gap. The CDR3 region has the DNA TGTGCCAGCAGCCAAGATATACGGGGCTACACCTTC. This encodes CASSQDIRGYTF.

The gene calls are TRBV20-1 and TRBJ2-1; D could derive from TRBD1 or TRBD2 (6 bases each). The CDR3 spans 13 residues. Trimming took off 3 bases at V and 5 bases at J, with 11 bases between the two ends. CDR1 is DFQATT and CDR2 is SNEGSKA in the germline V gene (reference sequence). CDR3: CSASAGGNNEQFF. Here the CDR3 DNA reads TGCAGTGCTAGCGCCGGGGGCAACAATGAGCAGTTCTTC.

The chain is built from TRBV10-3 and TRBJ2-1, with D perhaps matching TRBD1 (7 bases). Trimming took off 0 bases at V and 5 bases at J, with 20 bases between the two ends. Germline CDR1 ENHRY, CDR2 SYGVKD. The CDR3 is 18 residues long. The CDR3 coding sequence is TGTGCCATCAGTGAGTCTGGGCAGGGGGGAGCTATGGACAATGAGCAGTTCTTC. Its translation: CAISESGQGGAMDNEQFF.

The rearrangement joins TRBV9 to TRBJ2-3, with TRBD2 identical over 7 bases. Germline V gives CDR1 SGDLS, CDR2 YYNGEE. V shed 0 bases, J shed 2 bases, and the junction held 9 bases outside the gene matches. The CDR3 is 17 amino acids. CDR3 nucleotides: TGTGCCAGCAGCGTAGGGAGGACTAGATTATCCACAGATACGCAGTATTTT. This sequence encodes CASSVGRTRLSTDTQYF.

The chain couples TRBV20-1 to TRBJ2-1, with 8 bases matching TRBD2. Losses at the gene ends were 3 bases for V and 3 bases for J; bases not matched to a gene: 16. There are 18 residues in the CDR3. The germline gives CDR1 DFQATT, CDR2 SNEGSKA (reference sequence). DNA for the CDR3: TGCAGTGCTAGCCAACCGGGGGGGCTCAGGAGTAGCTACAATGAGCAGTTCTTC. This translates into CSASQPGGLRSSYNEQFF.

V gene TRBV12-3 or TRBV12-4 combines with J gene TRBJ1-1; maybe TRBD1 (5 bases). The CDR3 consists of 14 residues. Trimming cost V 3 bases and J 1 base, with 9 bases left between them. This chain's CDR3 is CASSLTEGNTEAFF. DNA for the CDR3: TGTGCCAGCAGTTTGACAGAGGGGAACACTGAAGCTTTCTTT.

There are a few counts of this clonotype. This CDR3 is CASSPGTTGGTYGYTF. The CDR3 DNA follows: TGTGCCAGCTCACCGGGAACAACAGGGGGCACGTATGGCTACACCTTC. The chain uses TRBV18 and TRBJ1-2; 9 positions match TRBD1. The germline V gene encodes CDR1 KGHSH and CDR2 LQKENI. The length of the CDR3 is 16 residues. The V gene end was trimmed by 3 bases and the J gene end by 5 bases; junction bases not matched to a gene: 10.

V usage is TRBV9 and J usage is TRBJ2-7; no firm D call. Germline CDR1 is SGDLS and CDR2 is YYNGEE. With 2 bases removed from V and 3 bases from J, the gap between germline ends came to 12 bases. The length of the CDR3 is 14 residues. DNA of the CDR3: TGTGCCAGCAGCGTCGGAGACCTTGACTACGAGCAGTACTTC. Its translation: CASSVGDLDYEQYF. Supplemented by reference TRBV9 and TRBJ2-7, the full variable domain reads DSGVTQTPKHLITATGQRVTLRCSPRSGDLSVYWYQQSLDQGLQFLIQYYNGEERAKGNILERFSAQQFPDLHSELNLSSLELGDSALYFCASSVGDLDYEQYFGPGTRLTVT.

The gene calls are TRBV29-1 and TRBJ2-1; D might be TRBD1 or TRBD2, each matching 6 bases. Germline CDR1 is SQVTM and CDR2 is ANQGSEA. Trimming pared 6 bases from V and 4 bases from J, leaving 16 bases between. The CDR3 consists of 14 residues. The CDR3 coding sequence is TGCAGCGTCCGGCCCGGGGGCCTTTACAATGAGCAGTTCTTC. Amino acids: CSVRPGGLYNEQFF.

In its sample, this clonotype was seen many times. V is TRBV12-3 or TRBV12-4 and J is TRBJ1-3; no clear D gene. The CDR3 has 14 residues. Trimming took off 2 bases at V and 0 bases at J, with 5 bases between the two ends. CDR3 nucleotide sequence: TGTGCCAGCAGTTTATTAGGCTCTGGAAACACCATATATTTT. It is translated as CASSLLGSGNTIYF.

Ten or more counts support this clonotype. The chain combines TRBV5-6 with TRBJ2-1, with D possibly matching TRBD1 (5 bases). V lost 3 bases, J lost 7 bases, and 23 bases lay in between. Germline V CDR1 and CDR2: SGHDT, YYEEEE. The CDR3 consists of 17 residues. CDR3 nucleotide sequence: TGTGCCAGCAGCTGGAAGGAAGACAGACCGGTCGGGAATGAGCAGTTCTTC. Its translation: CASSWKEDRPVGNEQFF.

J is TRBJ1-4 and V is TRBV7-9; D is unresolved. Germline loops: CDR1 SEHNR, CDR2 FQNEAQ (reference sequence). The CDR3 runs 15 residues. Trimming stripped 1 base from V and 1 base from J, with 7 bases between. The CDR3 loop is CASSLVAGTNEKLFF. For the CDR3, the DNA is TGTGCCAGCAGCTTAGTTGCGGGAACTAATGAAAAACTGTTTTTT.

The genes are TRBV11-2 and TRBJ2-1; D call uncertain. The CDR3 covers 13 residues. CDR1 is SGHAT, CDR2 FQNNGV, per germline. The ends were cut back, 3 bases at V and 6 bases at J, with 9 bases in the middle. The CDR3 DNA follows: TGTGCCAGCAGCTTCTTGGTAGCCAATGAGCAGTTCTTC. Translation gives CASSFLVANEQFF.

A word on this clonotype: A much larger clone lies a single base off, so this may be a read error. This CDR3 is CASSLSDSYEHYF. CDR3 bases: TGTGCCAGCAGCTTATCCGACTCCTACGAGCATTACTTC. This sequence joins TRBV7-6 and TRBJ2-7; no clear D gene. The germline gives CDR1 SGHVS, CDR2 FNYEAQ. The CDR3 length is 13 residues.

The chain has TRBV6-2 or TRBV6-3 and TRBJ1-1; D not certain. The germline V gene encodes CDR1 MNHEY and CDR2 SVGEGT. The CDR3 consists of 11 residues. V lost 7 bases, J lost 6 bases, and 9 bases lay in between. CDR3 loop: CASTKGSEAFF. CDR3 DNA: TGTGCCAGCACCAAGGGCTCTGAAGCTTTCTTT.

This sequence joins TRBV19 and TRBJ1-1, with TRBD1 matching 9 bases. There are 15 residues in the CDR3. Germline assignment: CDR1 LNHDA and CDR2 SQIVND (reference sequence). V lost 6 bases, J lost 3 bases, and 8 bases stayed unmatched. The CDR3 sequence is CASRKQGAQYTEAFF. The CDR3 region has the DNA TGTGCCAGTAGGAAACAGGGGGCCCAGTACACTGAAGCTTTCTTT.

The V and J genes are TRBV20-1 and TRBJ1-1; D is undetermined. The CDR3 length is 14 residues. The germline V gene encodes CDR1 DFQATT and CDR2 SNEGSKA (reference sequence). With 6 bases removed from V and 0 bases from J, the gap between germline ends came to 14 bases. Here the CDR3 reads CSAPPDGVNTEAFF. The DNA of the CDR3 is TGCAGTGCACCGCCCGACGGTGTGAACACTGAAGCTTTCTTT.

The chain uses TRBV20-1 and TRBJ2-3; D might be TRBD1 or TRBD2, each matching 5 bases. The length of the CDR3 is 16 residues. V was cut by 0 bases and J by 2 bases, with 15 bases left in between. Germline V gene sequence: CDR1 DFQATT, CDR2 SNEGSKA (reference sequence). CDR3 in amino acids: CSARDRGTKNTDTQYF. CDR3 bases: TGCAGTGCTAGAGATCGAGGGACCAAAAACACAGATACGCAGTATTTT.